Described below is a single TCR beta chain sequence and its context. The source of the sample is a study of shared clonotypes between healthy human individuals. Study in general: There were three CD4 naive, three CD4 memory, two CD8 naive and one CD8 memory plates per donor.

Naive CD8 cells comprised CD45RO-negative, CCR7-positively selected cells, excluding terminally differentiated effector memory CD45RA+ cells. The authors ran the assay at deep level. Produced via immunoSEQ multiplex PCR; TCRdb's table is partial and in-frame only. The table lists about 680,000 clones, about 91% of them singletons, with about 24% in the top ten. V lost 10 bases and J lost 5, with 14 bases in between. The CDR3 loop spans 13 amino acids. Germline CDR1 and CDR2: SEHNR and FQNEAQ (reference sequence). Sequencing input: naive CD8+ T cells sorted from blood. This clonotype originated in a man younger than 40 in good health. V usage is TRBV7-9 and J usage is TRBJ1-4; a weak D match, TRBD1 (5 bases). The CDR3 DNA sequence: TGTGCCATCTCGGGGGGAGTCAATGAAAAACTGTTTTTT. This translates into CAISGGVNEKLFF.